This entry lists 29 T cell receptor beta chains sequenced from one sample in a study of regulatory T cells in long-lasting Graves disease. Time point specified: newly diagnosed GD, antithyroid drugs for less than 3 months. Following extraction of RNA from PBMCs, that RNA was used to make the TCR library. Arm-PCR of CDR3 regions and iRepertoire HTBI primers were used to build TCR beta libraries. TCRdb called the multiplex PCR reads again in MiXCR, with one record for every CDR3 protein. There are 500,000 to 700,000 distinct CDR3 sequences in the sample; around 15% occur only once, and 18% lies in the top ten. These data also formed part of another study, on T cells in Graves' hyperthyroidism and ophthalmopathy.

Sequenced here: peripheral blood mononuclear cells (PBMCs), sampled at new diagnosis, from a patient treated with antithyroid drugs. The receptor source for this set is a woman in her thirties with Graves disease.

This clonotype was seen more than once but under ten times. V is TRBV27 and J is TRBJ2-3; 7 bases are shared with TRBD2. This CDR3 is 17 amino acids long. After removal of 2 bases from V and 5 bases from J, the junction contained 13 bases not matched to a gene. Germline CDR1 MNHEY, CDR2 SMNVEV (reference sequence). In DNA, the CDR3 is TGTGCCAGCAGTTTACGAGCTGGGGAGGGCCTGGGAGATACGCAGTATTTT. Translation: CASSLRAGEGLGDTQYF.

Only a few counts were recorded for this clonotype. The J gene is TRBJ2-7, the V gene TRBV27, with 8 bases identical to TRBD2. V was pared by 3 bases and J by 6 bases, with 4 bases of the junction left unmatched. The CDR3 extends over 13 amino acids. In germline, CDR1 is MNHEY, CDR2 SMNVEV (reference sequence). The chain's CDR3 is CASSFGGVLEQYF. The CDR3 bases are TGTGCCAGCAGTTTCGGGGGGGTCCTCGAGCAGTACTTC.

This clonotype was found many times. The gene calls are TRBV20-1 and TRBJ2-3; the D is unclear. Trimming pared 5 bases from V and 4 bases from J, leaving 10 bases between. Germline values: CDR1 DFQATT, CDR2 SNEGSKA (reference sequence). This CDR3 has 12 residues. The CDR3 loop reads CSAFRPPDTQYF. The CDR3 nucleotides read TGCAGTGCTTTTCGTCCCCCAGATACGCAGTATTTT.

This chain uses TRBV19 with TRBJ2-3; 13 bases align to TRBD2. The trim removed 8 bases at V and 3 bases at J, leaving 2 bases unmatched. CDR3 size: 14 residues. Germline V CDR1 and CDR2: LNHDA, SQIVND (reference sequence). The CDR3 sequence is CASRGLAGTDTQYF. The CDR3 DNA reads TGTGCCAGTCGGGGACTAGCGGGAACAGATACGCAGTATTTT.

The chain couples TRBV7-2 to TRBJ2-7; 7 bases align to TRBD1. The CDR3 has 18 residues. With V trimmed by 5 bases and J by 3 bases, 19 bases remained unmatched. Germline V gives CDR1 SGHTA, CDR2 FQGNSA. The CDR3 region has the DNA TGTGCCAGCAGCCCTAGGGGTGGGGGACAGTTAAAAAACTACGAGCAGTACTTC. It is translated as CASSPRGGGQLKNYEQYF.

In this sample, this clonotype turned up a few times. This chain joins TRBV5-4 and TRBJ1-2; possible D gene TRBD1, 5 bases. The germline V gene has CDR1 SGHNT and CDR2 YYREEE (reference sequence). V lost 0 bases to trimming and J lost 0 bases, with 9 bases between them. The CDR3 spans 15 residues. The chain's CDR3 is CASSLGGVANYGYTF. In DNA, the CDR3 is TGTGCCAGCAGCTTGGGGGGCGTAGCTAACTATGGCTACACCTTC.

This clonotype was seen repeatedly, ten times or more. The chain recombines TRBV20-1 with TRBJ2-4; a weak D match, TRBD1 (6 bases). The V gene's germline CDR1 is DFQATT and CDR2 SNEGSKA (reference sequence). The CDR3 loop spans 14 amino acids. V shed 6 bases and J shed 0 bases, with 12 bases lying between them. The CDR3 here is CSAPSGEAKNIQYF. The CDR3 DNA follows: TGCAGTGCCCCTTCAGGGGAAGCCAAAAACATTCAGTACTTC.

This sequence joins TRBV7-9 and TRBJ1-4, with a possible D match to TRBD1 (6 bases). This CDR3 has 13 amino acids. Deletions cut 5 bases from V and 7 bases from J, with 11 bases between. Per the germline V gene, CDR1 is SEHNR and CDR2 is FQNEAQ (reference sequence). The CDR3, as DNA: TGTGCCAGCAGCGGGGGGGCAGCTGAAAAACTGTTTTTT. This gives the protein CASSGGAAEKLFF.

This clonotype came up many times. This rearrangement joins TRBV12-3 or TRBV12-4 to TRBJ1-2, with 7 bases that match TRBD1. The ends lost 3 bases at V and 2 bases at J; junction bases unmatched: 3. CDR3 length: 14 residues. As DNA, the CDR3 is TGTGCCAGCAGTTTGGGACAGAGAAACTATGGCTACACCTTC. Translated: CASSLGQRNYGYTF.

V is TRBV3-1 and J is TRBJ2-5, with D tentatively TRBD1 (5 bases). The CDR3 loop spans 13 amino acids. The germline gives CDR1 LGHDT, CDR2 YNNKEL (reference sequence). Trimming took 3 bases from V and 2 from J, leaving 7 bases between them. The CDR3 nucleotides are TGTGCCAGCAGCCAGACAGCACAAGAGACCCAGTACTTC. The encoded protein is CASSQTAQETQYF.

The genes are TRBV5-1 and TRBJ1-6; 7 nucleotides align to TRBD1. Germline assignment: CDR1 SGHRS and CDR2 YFSETQ. This CDR3 is 14 amino acids long. After removal of 4 bases from V and 11 bases from J, the junction contained 9 bases not matched to a gene. CDR3 amino acids: CASSPGTAPAPLHF. CDR3 bases: TGCGCCAGCAGCCCCGGGACAGCGCCGGCACCCCTCCACTTT. The full variable domain, rest sourced from reference TRBV5-1 and TRBJ1-6, is KAGVTQTPRYLIKTRGQQVTLSCSPISGHRSVSWYQQTPGQGLQFLFEYFSETQRNKGNFPGRFSGRQFSNSRSEMNVSTLELGDSALYLCASSPGTAPAPLHFGNGTRLTVT.

This clonotype was seen repeatedly, ten times or more. The CDR3 loop is CASSDVRGSGNQPQHF. CDR3 sequence (DNA): TGTGCCAGCAGTGATGTGCGGGGCTCGGGCAATCAGCCCCAGCATTTT. The chain combines TRBV2 with TRBJ1-5; weak D call: TRBD1 (5 bases). The CDR3 sequence is 16 residues long. Deletions cut 3 bases from V and 2 bases from J, with 14 bases between. Germline V gives CDR1 SNHLY, CDR2 FYNNEI.

This clonotype was found many times. The genes are TRBV5-8 and TRBJ2-5; 8 bases match TRBD1. Germline CDR1 reads SGHTS; CDR2 reads YDEGEE. The CDR3 is made up of 15 amino acids. J lost 5 bases, V lost 4 bases, and 10 bases had no gene match. The DNA for the CDR3 is TGTGCCAGCAGCAAGGGACAGGCAATTTGGGAGACCCAGTACTTC. Translation gives CASSKGQAIWETQYF. Together with reference TRBV5-8 and TRBJ2-5, the CDR3 gives the full variable domain: EAGVTQSPTHLIKTRGQQATLRCSPISGHTSVYWYQQALGLGLQFLLWYDEGEERNRGNFPPRFSGRQFPNYSSELNVNALELEDSALYLCASSKGQAIWETQYFGPGTRLLVL.

This clonotype came up many times. The chain carries TRBV2 and TRBJ2-7; possible D gene TRBD2, 7 bases. Trimming left V 5 bases short and J 2 bases short, with 19 bases between. Germline V gene data show CDR1 as SNHLY and CDR2 as FYNNEI. The length of the CDR3 is 16 residues. CDR3 nucleotide sequence: TGTGCCAGCAGTAAATGGACGGGGGGCACGACCTACGAGCAGTACTTC. As protein: CASSKWTGGTTYEQYF.

This clonotype showed up many times. This chain uses TRBV6-1 with TRBJ1-1; perhaps TRBD1 as D (5 bases). Germline lookup yields CDR1 MNHNS and CDR2 SASEGT. Between the trimmed V and J ends, which lost 6 bases and 4 bases, there was a span of 12 bases. The length of the CDR3 is 13 residues. For the CDR3, the DNA is TGTGCCAGCAGGCCCGACAGATCCACTGAAGCTTTCTTT. This sequence encodes CASRPDRSTEAFF.

At least ten counts were recorded for this clonotype. J is TRBJ1-1 and V is TRBV20-1; D may be TRBD1 (5 bases). From germline, CDR1 is DFQATT and CDR2 SNEGSKA (reference sequence). Trimming shortened V by 6 bases and J by 3 bases, and 14 bases separated the two germline ends. The CDR3 loop spans 13 amino acids. CDR3 sequence: CSAHGGLDTEAFF. Written as DNA, the CDR3 is TGCAGTGCCCACGGGGGATTGGACACTGAAGCTTTCTTT.

This clonotype appeared a few times. The chain is built from TRBV20-1 and TRBJ1-2; D is undetermined. Germline CDR1 DFQATT, CDR2 SNEGSKA (reference sequence). The CDR3 covers 15 residues. The CDR3 nucleotides are TGCAGCCTAGGACCCTTTTTCCGGGGAACTGGTGGCTACACCTTC. Its translation is CSLGPFFRGTGGYTF.

The chain couples TRBV28 to TRBJ2-5; 7 bases are shared with TRBD1. Germline CDR1 reads MDHEN; CDR2 reads SYDVKM. The CDR3 runs to 16 residues. The junction had 12 bases not matched to a gene; V was cut back by 6 bases and J by 2 bases. DNA for the CDR3: TGTGCCAGCAGCAATATAAGACCGGGACAGCAAGAGACCCAGTACTTC. It translates to CASSNIRPGQQETQYF. The whole variable domain, filled in from reference TRBV28 and TRBJ2-5, reads DVKVTQSSRYLVKRTGEKVFLECVQDMDHENMFWYRQDPGLGLRLIYFSYDVKMKEKGDIPEGYSVSREKKERFSLILESASTNQTSMYLCASSNIRPGQQETQYFGPGTRLLVL.

This clonotype was detected only a few times. The V call is TRBV6-1, the J call TRBJ1-2; D is perhaps TRBD1 (5 bases). V lost 7 bases, J lost 3 bases, and 18 bases lay in between. The germline gives CDR1 MNHNS, CDR2 SASEGT. This CDR3 region has 15 residues. This chain's CDR3 is CASTTGSSWDYGYTF. The CDR3 DNA is TGTGCCAGCACCACAGGCTCTAGCTGGGACTATGGCTACACCTTC.

This clonotype was detected a few times. The rearrangement links TRBV18 to TRBJ2-1, with D perhaps given as TRBD1 or TRBD2 (6 bases each). The better agreement between TRBJ2-5 and the DNA end casts doubt on the J call. The CDR3 consists of 14 residues. Germline V CDR1 and CDR2: KGHSH, LQKENI. The CDR3 loop reads CASSVRGTQETQYF. The CDR3 nucleotides read TGTGCCAGCTCAGTCCGGGGGACACAGGAGACCCAGTACTTC.

Many counts were recorded for this clonotype. The rearrangement joins TRBV11-1 to TRBJ2-6; D tentatively reads TRBD1 or TRBD2 (5 bases each). Germline loops: CDR1 SGHAT, CDR2 FQDESV (reference sequence). The V end was cut by 5 bases, the J end by 1 base, with 18 bases between. This CDR3 region has 18 residues. The CDR3 DNA follows: TGTGCCAGCAGCCGGAATATACTAGGGGAATCTGGGGCCAACGTCCTGACTTTC. The encoded protein is CASSRNILGESGANVLTF.

This clonotype was counted many times. The V call is TRBV20-1, the J call TRBJ1-1, with D perhaps matching TRBD1 (5 bases). The CDR3 loop spans 14 amino acids. CDR1 and CDR2 from the germline V gene are DFQATT and SNEGSKA (reference sequence). The V and J ends lost 0 bases and 4 bases respectively, with 12 bases between them. The CDR3 protein is CSARDPGGGTEAFF. CDR3 coding DNA: TGCAGTGCTAGAGATCCGGGGGGAGGCACTGAAGCTTTCTTT.

This clonotype came up a few times. The chain employs TRBV30 and TRBJ1-2, with 8 bases matching TRBD1. V lost 5 bases and J lost 8; bases outside the gene matches: 4. This CDR3 region has 11 residues. The germline V gene has CDR1 GTSNPN and CDR2 SVGIG (reference sequence). The CDR3 DNA follows: TGTGCCTGGGGACAGGGCGGAGGCTACACCTTC. It is translated as CAWGQGGGYTF. Drawing the rest from reference TRBV30 and TRBJ1-2, the complete variable domain is SQTIHQWPATLVQPVGSPLSLECTVEGTSNPNLYWYRQAAGRGLQLLFYSVGIGQISSEVPQNLSASRPQDRQFILSSKKLLLSDSGFYLCAWGQGGGYTFGSGTRLTVV.

V is TRBV29-1 and J is TRBJ1-1; D is unclear. The CDR3 runs to 14 residues. The V end was cut by 3 bases, the J end by 1 base, with 12 bases between. Germline lookup yields CDR1 SQVTM and CDR2 ANQGSEA. CDR3 region: CSVEEDRRNTEAFF. CDR3 DNA sequence: TGCAGCGTTGAGGAGGACCGCCGGAACACTGAAGCTTTCTTT.

This clonotype was counted only a few times. V gene TRBV30 combines with J gene TRBJ1-2; D uncertain. The CDR3 extends over 12 amino acids. Germline CDR1 and CDR2: GTSNPN and SVGIG (reference sequence). Trimming took 1 base from V and 10 from J, leaving 13 bases between them. The CDR3 coding sequence is TGTGCCTGGAGTGAGAGTTTAACCCACTACACCTTC. Protein sequence: CAWSESLTHYTF. The entire variable domain, with the rest obtained from reference TRBV30 and TRBJ1-2, is as follows: SQTIHQWPATLVQPVGSPLSLECTVEGTSNPNLYWYRQAAGRGLQLLFYSVGIGQISSEVPQNLSASRPQDRQFILSSKKLLLSDSGFYLCAWSESLTHYTFGSGTRLTVV.

This clonotype was counted ten times or more. The V gene is TRBV6-2 or TRBV6-3, the J gene TRBJ2-5, with a weak D call TRBD1 (5 bases). V gave up 4 bases and J gave up 2 bases, with 11 bases separating them. The CDR3 loop spans 14 amino acids. Germline V gene data show CDR1 as MNHEY and CDR2 as SVGEGT. CDR3 in DNA: TGTGCCAGCAGTTCCGTCTACAGGCAAGAGACCCAGTACTTC. Protein: CASSSVYRQETQYF.

This chain links TRBV3-1 with TRBJ2-5, with TRBD2 as a possible D gene (6 bases). This CDR3 is built from 16 residues. Trimming cost V 4 bases and J 1 base, with 16 bases left between them. The germline CDR1 and CDR2 sequences are LGHDT and YNNKEL (reference sequence). The CDR3 sequence is CASSLASSGGQETQYF. CDR3 DNA sequence: TGTGCCAGCAGCCTGGCGAGTAGCGGCGGCCAAGAGACCCAGTACTTC.

The rearrangement joins TRBV11-3 to TRBJ1-3; D gene unclear. CDR1 and CDR2 from the germline V gene are SGHNT and YENEEA. The CDR3 sequence is 15 residues long. V lost 2 bases and J lost 0, with 8 bases in between. The CDR3 spells CASSLSWGSGNTIYF. CDR3 bases: TGTGCCAGCAGCTTAAGTTGGGGCTCTGGAAACACCATATATTTT.

This clonotype appeared many times. This rearrangement joins TRBV28 to TRBJ1-2, with a possible D match to TRBD1 (6 bases). The CDR3 has 15 residues. V was pared by 7 bases and J by 4 bases, with 19 bases between. Germline V gives CDR1 MDHEN, CDR2 SYDVKM. In DNA, the CDR3 is TGTGCCAGCACGTTTCTCCTTCCAGGGGCCTATGGCTACACCTTC. Encoded protein: CASTFLLPGAYGYTF.